This TCR beta chain was obtained from a study of neoadjuvant nivolumab and ipilimumab in lung cancer. This clone was counted between two and nine times. Repertoires were generated with immunoSEQ multiplex PCR, while TCRdb's copy carries only in-frame clones and drops some. Of 25,000 to 35,000 clones detected, 83% appear once; the ten largest clones hold about 5.2%. The specimen comprised tumor tissue, sampled after neoadjuvant nivolumab, alone or with ipilimumab, at or shortly before surgery. The source of this sequence is an adult with non-small cell lung cancer.

Here the CDR3 DNA reads TGTGCCAGCAGTTTATCCTATAATTCACCCCTCCACTTT. This encodes CASSLSYNSPLHF. The chain employs TRBV2 and TRBJ1-6; D remains unclear. This CDR3 is built from 13 residues. Per germline, CDR1 SNHLY and CDR2 FYNNEI. Trimming shortened V by 5 bases and J by 1 base, and 3 bases separated the two germline ends. The variable domain in full, with the rest retrieved from reference TRBV2 and TRBJ1-6, is EPEVTQTPSHQVTQMGQEVILRCVPISNHLYFYWYRQILGQKVEFLVSFYNNEISEKSEIFDDQFSVERPDGSNFTLKIRSTKLEDSAMYFCASSLSYNSPLHFGNGTRLTVT.